This TCR beta chain was sequenced during a study of graft-versus-host responses after intestinal transplantation. Study as a whole: For around 3 years after anti-thymocyte globulin induction, all recipients took tacrolimus and steroids.

A remark on this clone: Antigen: not known.

This CDR3 has 13 amino acids. Looked up from germline, CDR1 is LNHDA and CDR2 is SQIVND (reference sequence). The V segment lost 1 base and the J segment 8 bases; nucleotides outside the gene matches: 3. This table comes from immunoSEQ multiplex PCR, and its TCRdb copy is limited to in-frame clones, with some not included. This table holds roughly 89,000 clones, 91% found once. The clonotype originates from a human donor who received an intestinal transplant. This rearrangement joins TRBV19 to TRBJ1-1; 8 nucleotides agree with TRBD1. Specimen: unstimulated CD4+ T cells sorted from spleen or lymph node cells, collected before intestinal transplant. The chain's CDR3 is CASSIGGTGEAFF. The CDR3 DNA reads as TGTGCCAGTAGTATAGGGGGGACAGGAGAAGCTTTCTTT.